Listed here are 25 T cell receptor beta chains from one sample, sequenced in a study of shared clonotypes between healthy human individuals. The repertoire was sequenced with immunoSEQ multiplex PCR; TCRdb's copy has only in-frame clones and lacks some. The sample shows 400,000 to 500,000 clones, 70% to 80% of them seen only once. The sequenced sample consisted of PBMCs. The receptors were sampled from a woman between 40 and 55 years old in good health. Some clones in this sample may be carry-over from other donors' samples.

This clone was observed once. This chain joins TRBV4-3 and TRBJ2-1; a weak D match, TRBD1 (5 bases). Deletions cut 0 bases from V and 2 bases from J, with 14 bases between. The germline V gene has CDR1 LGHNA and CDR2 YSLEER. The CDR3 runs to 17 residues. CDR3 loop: CASSQDPRVRAYNEQFF. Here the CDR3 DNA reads TGCGCCAGCAGCCAAGATCCCAGGGTAAGAGCCTACAATGAGCAGTTCTTC.

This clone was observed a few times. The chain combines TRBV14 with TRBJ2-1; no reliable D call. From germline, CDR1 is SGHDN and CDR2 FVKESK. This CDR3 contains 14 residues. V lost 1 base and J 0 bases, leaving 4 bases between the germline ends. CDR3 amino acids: CASSQVLSYNEQFF. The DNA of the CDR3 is TGTGCCAGCAGCCAAGTGCTCTCCTACAATGAGCAGTTCTTC.

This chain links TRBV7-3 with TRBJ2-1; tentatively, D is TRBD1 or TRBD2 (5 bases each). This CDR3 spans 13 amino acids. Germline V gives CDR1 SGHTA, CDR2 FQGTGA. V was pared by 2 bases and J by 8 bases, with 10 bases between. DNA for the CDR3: TGTGCCAGCAGCTTACTTAGGGGACATGAGCAGTTCTTC. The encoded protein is CASSLLRGHEQFF.

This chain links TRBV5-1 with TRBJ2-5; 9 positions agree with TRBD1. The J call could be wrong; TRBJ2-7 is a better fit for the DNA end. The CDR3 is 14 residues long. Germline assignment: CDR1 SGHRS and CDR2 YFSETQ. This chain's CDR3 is CASSLIPGQGEQYF. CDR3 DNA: TGCGCCAGCAGCCTTATACCGGGACAGGGCGAGCAGTACTTC.

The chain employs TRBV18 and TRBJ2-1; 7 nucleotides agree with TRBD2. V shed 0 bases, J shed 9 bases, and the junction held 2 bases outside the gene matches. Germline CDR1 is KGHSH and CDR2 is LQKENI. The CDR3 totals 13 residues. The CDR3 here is CASSPPSGTEQFF. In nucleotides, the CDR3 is TGTGCCAGCTCACCACCGAGCGGGACTGAGCAGTTCTTC.

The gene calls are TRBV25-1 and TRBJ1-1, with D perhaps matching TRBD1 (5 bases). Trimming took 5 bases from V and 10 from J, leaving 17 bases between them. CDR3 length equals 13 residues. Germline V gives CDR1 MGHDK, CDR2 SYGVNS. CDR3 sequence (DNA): TGTGCCAGCAGTCCTAGAATGGGGGTCAGAGCTTTCTTT. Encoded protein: CASSPRMGVRAFF.

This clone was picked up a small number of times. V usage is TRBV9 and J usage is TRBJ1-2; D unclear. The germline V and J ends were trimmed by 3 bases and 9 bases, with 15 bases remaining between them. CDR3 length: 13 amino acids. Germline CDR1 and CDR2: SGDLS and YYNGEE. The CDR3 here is CASSGTHGSSYTF. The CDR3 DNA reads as TGTGCCAGCAGCGGGACCCACGGGAGCAGCTACACCTTC.

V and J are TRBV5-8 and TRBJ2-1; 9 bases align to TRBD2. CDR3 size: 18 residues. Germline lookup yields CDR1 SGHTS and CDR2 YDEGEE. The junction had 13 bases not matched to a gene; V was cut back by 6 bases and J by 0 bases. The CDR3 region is CASTTNMSSGDSYNEQFF. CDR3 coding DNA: TGTGCCAGCACCACGAACATGTCTAGCGGGGACTCCTACAATGAGCAGTTCTTC.

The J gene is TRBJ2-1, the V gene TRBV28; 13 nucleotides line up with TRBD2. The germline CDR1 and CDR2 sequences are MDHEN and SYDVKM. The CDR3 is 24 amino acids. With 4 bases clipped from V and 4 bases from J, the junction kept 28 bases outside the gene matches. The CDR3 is CASSSLDLTSGRLIERGAYNEQFF. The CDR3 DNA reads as TGTGCCAGCAGTTCCTTGGACCTGACTAGCGGGAGGTTGATCGAACGAGGGGCGTACAATGAGCAGTTCTTC.

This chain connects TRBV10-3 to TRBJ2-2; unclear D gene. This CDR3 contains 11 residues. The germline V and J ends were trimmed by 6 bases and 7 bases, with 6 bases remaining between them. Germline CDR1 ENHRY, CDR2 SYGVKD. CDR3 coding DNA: TGTGCCATCAGCTTGGGCGGGGAGCTGTTTTTT. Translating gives CAISLGGELFF.

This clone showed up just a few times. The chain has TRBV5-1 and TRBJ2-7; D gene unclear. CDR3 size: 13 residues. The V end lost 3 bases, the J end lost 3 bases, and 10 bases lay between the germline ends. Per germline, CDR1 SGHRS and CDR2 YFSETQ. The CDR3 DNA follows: TGCGCCAGCAGCTCCTACGGCTACTACGAGCAGTACTTC. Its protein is CASSSYGYYEQYF. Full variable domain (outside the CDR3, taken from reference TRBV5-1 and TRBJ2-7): KAGVTQTPRYLIKTRGQQVTLSCSPISGHRSVSWYQQTPGQGLQFLFEYFSETQRNKGNFPGRFSGRQFSNSRSEMNVSTLELGDSALYLCASSSYGYYEQYFGPGTRLTVT.

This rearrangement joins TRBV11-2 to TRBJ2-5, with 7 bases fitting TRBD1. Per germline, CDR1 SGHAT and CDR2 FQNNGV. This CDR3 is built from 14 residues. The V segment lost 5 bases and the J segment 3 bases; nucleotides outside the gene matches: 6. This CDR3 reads CASSPGGTEETQYF. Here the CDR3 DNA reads TGTGCCAGCAGCCCCGGTGGGACAGAAGAGACCCAGTACTTC.

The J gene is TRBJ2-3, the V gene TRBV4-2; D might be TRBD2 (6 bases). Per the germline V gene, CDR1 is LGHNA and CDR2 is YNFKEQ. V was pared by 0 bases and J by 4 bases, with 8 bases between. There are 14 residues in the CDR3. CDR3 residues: CASSQESGADTQYF. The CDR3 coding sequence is TGTGCCAGCAGCCAAGAGTCGGGGGCAGATACGCAGTATTTT.

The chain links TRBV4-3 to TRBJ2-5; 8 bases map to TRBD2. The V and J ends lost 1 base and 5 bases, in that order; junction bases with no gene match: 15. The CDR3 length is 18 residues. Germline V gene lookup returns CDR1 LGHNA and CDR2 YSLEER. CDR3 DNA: TGCGCCAGCAGCCAAGGAGTAACTGGGAGCGGGGGTCGGGAGACCCAGTACTTC. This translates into CASSQGVTGSGGRETQYF.

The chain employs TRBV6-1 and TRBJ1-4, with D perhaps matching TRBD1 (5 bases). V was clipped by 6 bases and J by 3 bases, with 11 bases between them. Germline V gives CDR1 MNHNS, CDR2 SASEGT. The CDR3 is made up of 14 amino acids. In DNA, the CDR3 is TGTGCCAGCAGCCCAGGGCCCGCTAATGAAAAACTGTTTTTT. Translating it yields CASSPGPANEKLFF.

The CDR3 region has the DNA TGTGCCAGCAGTTACTCCGACAGGCACGAAGCTTTCTTT. The encoded protein is CASSYSDRHEAFF. V gene TRBV6-5 combines with J gene TRBJ1-1; a possible D gene is TRBD1 (6 bases). Germline lookup yields CDR1 MNHEY and CDR2 SVGAGI. This CDR3 is 13 amino acids long. V lost 0 bases and J 8 bases, leaving 10 bases between the germline ends.

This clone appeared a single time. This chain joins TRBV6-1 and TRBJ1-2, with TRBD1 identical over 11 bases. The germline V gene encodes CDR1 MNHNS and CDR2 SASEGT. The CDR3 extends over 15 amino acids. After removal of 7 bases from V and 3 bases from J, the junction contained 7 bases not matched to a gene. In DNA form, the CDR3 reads TGTGCCAGCACCCCAGGACAGGGGGCTTACTATGGCTACACCTTC. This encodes CASTPGQGAYYGYTF.

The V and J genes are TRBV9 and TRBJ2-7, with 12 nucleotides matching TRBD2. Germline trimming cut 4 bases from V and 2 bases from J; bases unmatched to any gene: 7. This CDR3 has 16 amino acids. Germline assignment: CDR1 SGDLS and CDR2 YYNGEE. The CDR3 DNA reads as TGTGCCAGCAGCCCCTCCGCTAGCGGGAGGGCCTACGAGCAGTACTTC. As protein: CASSPSASGRAYEQYF.

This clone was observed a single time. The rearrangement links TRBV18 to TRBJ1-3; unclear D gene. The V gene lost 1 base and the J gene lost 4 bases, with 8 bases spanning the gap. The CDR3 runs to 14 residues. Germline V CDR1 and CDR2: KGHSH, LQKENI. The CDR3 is CASSPQEGGNTIYF. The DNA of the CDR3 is TGTGCCAGCTCACCACAGGAAGGGGGAAACACCATATATTTT.

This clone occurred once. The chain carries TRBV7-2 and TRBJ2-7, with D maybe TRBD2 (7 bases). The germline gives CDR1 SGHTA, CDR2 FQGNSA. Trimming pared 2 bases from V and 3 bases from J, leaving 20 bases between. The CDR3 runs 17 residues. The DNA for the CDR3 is TGTGCCAGCAGCTTATCATCCGGGGGGCTCGCCTACTACGAGCAGTACTTC. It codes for CASSLSSGGLAYYEQYF.

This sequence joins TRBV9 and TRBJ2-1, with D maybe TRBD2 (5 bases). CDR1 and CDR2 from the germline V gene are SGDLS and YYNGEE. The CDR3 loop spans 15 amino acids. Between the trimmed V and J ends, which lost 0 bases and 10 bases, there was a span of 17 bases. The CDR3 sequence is CASSVVSASPSEQFF. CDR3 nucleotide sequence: TGTGCCAGCAGCGTAGTTAGCGCTTCCCCAAGCGAGCAGTTCTTC.

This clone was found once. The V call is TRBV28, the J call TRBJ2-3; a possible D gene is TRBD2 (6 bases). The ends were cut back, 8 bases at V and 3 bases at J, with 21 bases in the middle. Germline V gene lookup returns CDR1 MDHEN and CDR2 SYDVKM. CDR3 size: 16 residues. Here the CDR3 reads CASPPPGRRWTDTQYF. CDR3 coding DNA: TGTGCCAGCCCCCCACCTGGGAGGAGGTGGACAGATACGCAGTATTTT.

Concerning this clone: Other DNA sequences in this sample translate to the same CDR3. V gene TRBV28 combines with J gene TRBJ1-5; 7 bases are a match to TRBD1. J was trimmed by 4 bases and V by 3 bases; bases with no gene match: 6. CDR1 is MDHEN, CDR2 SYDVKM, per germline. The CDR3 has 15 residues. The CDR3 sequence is CASSLRGLGNQPQHF. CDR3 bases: TGTGCCAGCAGTTTGAGGGGGCTGGGAAATCAGCCCCAGCATTTT.

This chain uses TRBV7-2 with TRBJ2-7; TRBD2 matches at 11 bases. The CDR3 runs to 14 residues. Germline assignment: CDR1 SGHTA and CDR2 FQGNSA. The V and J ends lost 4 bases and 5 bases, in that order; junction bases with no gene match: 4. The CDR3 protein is CASSSLAGVDEQYF. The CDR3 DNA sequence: TGTGCCAGCAGCTCACTAGCGGGGGTGGACGAGCAGTACTTC.

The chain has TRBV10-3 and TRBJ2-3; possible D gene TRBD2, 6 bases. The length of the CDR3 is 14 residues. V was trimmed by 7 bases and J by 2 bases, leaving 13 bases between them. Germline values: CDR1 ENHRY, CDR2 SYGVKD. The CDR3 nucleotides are TGTGCCATCACCTGGGACTCCAACACAGATACGCAGTATTTT. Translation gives CAITWDSNTDTQYF.